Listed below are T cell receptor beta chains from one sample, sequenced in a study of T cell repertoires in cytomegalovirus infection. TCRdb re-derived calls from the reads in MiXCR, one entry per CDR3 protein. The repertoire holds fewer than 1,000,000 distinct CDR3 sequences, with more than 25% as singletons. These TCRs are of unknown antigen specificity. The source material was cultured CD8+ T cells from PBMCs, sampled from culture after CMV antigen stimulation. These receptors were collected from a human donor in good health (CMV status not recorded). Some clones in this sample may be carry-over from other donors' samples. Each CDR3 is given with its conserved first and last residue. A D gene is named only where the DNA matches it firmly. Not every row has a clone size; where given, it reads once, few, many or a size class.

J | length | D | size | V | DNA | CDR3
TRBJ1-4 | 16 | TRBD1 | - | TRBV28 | TGTGCCAGCAGTTTGGACGACAGGGGGATGAAGGAAAAACTGTTTTTT | CASSLDDRGMKEKLFF
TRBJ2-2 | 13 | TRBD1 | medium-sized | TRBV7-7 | TGTGCTAGCAGCCGGGACAGGGGAAGGGAGCTGTTTTTT | CASSRDRGRELFF
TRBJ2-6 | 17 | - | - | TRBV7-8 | TGTGTCACTCGGGGAGGGGGCGCCCTAATTGGGGCCAACGTCCTGACTTTC | CVTRGGGALIGANVLTF
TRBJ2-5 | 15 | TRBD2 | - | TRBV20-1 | TGCAGTGCTAGATCGGCGGGGGGGCAGGTTGAGACCCAGTACTTC | CSARSAGGQVETQYF
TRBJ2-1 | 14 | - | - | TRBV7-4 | TGTGTCAGCAGCTTAGACGGATCCTACAATGAGCAGTTCTTC | CVSSLDGSYNEQFF
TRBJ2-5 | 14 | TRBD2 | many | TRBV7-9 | TGTGCCAGCAGCTCTAGCGGGGGTGAGGAGACCCAGTACTTC | CASSSSGGEETQYF
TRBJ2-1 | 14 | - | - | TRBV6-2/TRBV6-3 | TGTGCCAGCAGTTACTCGGGAAGGGAGCATGAGCAGTTCTTC | CASSYSGREHEQFF
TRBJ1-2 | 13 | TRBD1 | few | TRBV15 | TGTGCCACCAGCACCACGGGACAGGATTTCTACACCTTC | CATSTTGQDFYTF
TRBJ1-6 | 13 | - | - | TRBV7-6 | TGTGCCAGCAGCACGGGACCCAAGAGGGCCCTCCACTTT | CASSTGPKRALHF
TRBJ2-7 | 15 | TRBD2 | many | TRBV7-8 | TGTGCCAGCAGCAAACTAGCGGGGGATACCTACGAGCAGTACTTC | CASSKLAGDTYEQYF
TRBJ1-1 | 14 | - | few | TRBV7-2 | TGTGCCAGCGGACTAAGGCGAATGGGTACTGAAGCTTTCTTT | CASGLRRMGTEAFF
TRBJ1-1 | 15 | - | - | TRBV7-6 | TGTGCTAGCAGCTTAGCAATCAGGGGACGCACTGAAGCTTTCTTT | CASSLAIRGRTEAFF
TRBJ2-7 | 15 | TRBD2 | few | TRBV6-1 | TGTGCCAGCAGTGAAATAGCGGGGGGCTCCTACGAGCAGTACTTC | CASSEIAGGSYEQYF
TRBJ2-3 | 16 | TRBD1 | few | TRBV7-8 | TGTGCCAGCAGCGCCCCGGGACAGGGGGCCACAGATACGCAGTATTTT | CASSAPGQGATDTQYF
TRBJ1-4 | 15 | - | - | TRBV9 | TGTGCCAGCAGCGTAGGGAGTGCAACTAATGAAAAACTGTTTTTT | CASSVGSATNEKLFF
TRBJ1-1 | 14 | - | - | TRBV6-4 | TGTGCCAGCAGAGAGATTGCGAAGGGGACTGAAGCTTTCTTT | CASREIAKGTEAFF
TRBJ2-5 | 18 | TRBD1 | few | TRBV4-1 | TGCGCCAGCAGCCCCCTAGGGCAGGGGGCACTGGGGGAAGAGACCCAGTACTTC | CASSPLGQGALGEETQYF
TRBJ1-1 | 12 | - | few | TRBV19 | TGTGCCACCACGATTAAGAACACTGAAGCTTTCTTT | CATTIKNTEAFF
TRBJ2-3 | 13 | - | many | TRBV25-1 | TGTGCCAGCAGGACCACTAGTACAGATACGCAGTATTTT | CASRTTSTDTQYF
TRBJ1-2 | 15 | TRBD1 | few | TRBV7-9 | TGTGCCAGCACTTACGTCCAAGACAGGGATAGGGGCTACACCTTC | CASTYVQDRDRGYTF
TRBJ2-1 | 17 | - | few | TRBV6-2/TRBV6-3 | TGTGCCAGCAGTTCGAGGATACAGGGTGGGTCCTACAATGAGCAGTTCTTC | CASSSRIQGGSYNEQFF
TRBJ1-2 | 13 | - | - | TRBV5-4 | TGTGCCGGGACGGACAGAGGCATACGCGGCTACACCTTC | CAGTDRGIRGYTF
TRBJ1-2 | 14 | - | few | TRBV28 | TGTGCCAGCAGTTTATACGTCGGATACTATGGCTACACCTTC | CASSLYVGYYGYTF
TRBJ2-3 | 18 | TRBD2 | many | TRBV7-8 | TGTGCCAGCAGCTTAGCGCCTAGCGGGGGGCCTAGCACAGATACGCAGTATTTT | CASSLAPSGGPSTDTQYF
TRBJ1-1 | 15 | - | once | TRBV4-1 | TGCGCCAGCAGCCAAGCCTCTTTTGCACCGGGAGAAGCTTTCTTT | CASSQASFAPGEAFF
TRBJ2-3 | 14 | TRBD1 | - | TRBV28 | TGTGCCAGCAGTTTCAGACAGGGCCCAGATACGCAGTATTTT | CASSFRQGPDTQYF
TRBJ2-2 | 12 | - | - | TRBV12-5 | TGTGCTAGTGGTCCGTGGGCCGGGGAGCTGTTTTTT | CASGPWAGELFF
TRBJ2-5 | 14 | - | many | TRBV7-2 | TGTGCCAGCAGCTTAGGAGGGTGGGCAGAGACCCAGTACTTC | CASSLGGWAETQYF
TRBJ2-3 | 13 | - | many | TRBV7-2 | TGTGCCAGCAGCGCCGGTCTGTCGGATACGCAGTATTTT | CASSAGLSDTQYF
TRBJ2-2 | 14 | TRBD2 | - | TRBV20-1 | TGCAGCGCGCCGGGACTAGGCGGCACCGGGGAGCTGTTTTTT | CSAPGLGGTGELFF
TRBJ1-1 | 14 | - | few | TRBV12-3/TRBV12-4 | TGTGCCAGCAGTCTCCAGGGACTGAGCACTGAAGCTTTCTTT | CASSLQGLSTEAFF
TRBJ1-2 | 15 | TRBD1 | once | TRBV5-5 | TGTGCCAGCAGCTGGGACAGGGAGGGGAGAACGGGCTACACCTTC | CASSWDREGRTGYTF
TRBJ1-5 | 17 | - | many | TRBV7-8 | TGTGCCAGCAGCTTAGCCGGCCGGGGGGGAGGATATCAGCCCCAGCATTTT | CASSLAGRGGGYQPQHF
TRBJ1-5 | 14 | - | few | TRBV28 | TGTGCCAGCAGTTTAGAGAGGGGCTATCAGCCCCAGCATTTT | CASSLERGYQPQHF
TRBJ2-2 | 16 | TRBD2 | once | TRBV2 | TGTGCCAGCAGTGAAGAGCGGGGGGGCCTCGACGGGGAGCTGTTTTTT | CASSEERGGLDGELFF
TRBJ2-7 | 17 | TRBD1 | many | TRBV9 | TGTGCCAGCAGCGGGGAGGAAGGGACAGGTCCCTTTTCCGAGCAGTACTTC | CASSGEEGTGPFSEQYF
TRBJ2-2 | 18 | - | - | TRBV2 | TGTGCCAGCAGTGTGGCATATCCAGGGGCAAGCGGCACCGGGGAGCTGTTTTTT | CASSVAYPGASGTGELFF
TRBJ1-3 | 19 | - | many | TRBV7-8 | TGTGCCAGCAGCTTAGTTGGGCCCGCAGGGCCTAGCTCTGGAAACACCATATATTTT | CASSLVGPAGPSSGNTIYF
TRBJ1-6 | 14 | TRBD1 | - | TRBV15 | TGTGCCACCAGCAGAGTGGACAGGGCAGATCCCCTCCACTTT | CATSRVDRADPLHF
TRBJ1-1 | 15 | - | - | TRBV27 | TGTGCCAGCAGTTTATCTATGGGGGGCTTACCTGAAGCTTTCTTT | CASSLSMGGLPEAFF
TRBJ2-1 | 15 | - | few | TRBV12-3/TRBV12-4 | TGTGCCAGCAGTTTAGTACCAGGGCCCTACAATGAGCAGTTCTTC | CASSLVPGPYNEQFF
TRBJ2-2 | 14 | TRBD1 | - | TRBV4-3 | TGCGCCAGCAGTCGAACACAGGGGACCGGGGAGCTGTTTTTT | CASSRTQGTGELFF
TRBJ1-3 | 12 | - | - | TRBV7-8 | TGTGCCAGCGGGTACTCTGGAAACACCATATATTTT | CASGYSGNTIYF
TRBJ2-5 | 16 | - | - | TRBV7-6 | TGTGCCAGCAGCTTAATGGACGGCCGGCGGGAAGAGACCCAGTACTTC | CASSLMDGRREETQYF
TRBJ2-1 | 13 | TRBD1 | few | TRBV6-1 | TGTGCCAGCCTGGACAGGGGGCTCAATGAGCAGTTCTTC | CASLDRGLNEQFF
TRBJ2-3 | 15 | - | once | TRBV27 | TGTGCCAGCAGTAGCTTGGACGGATTCACAGATACGCAGTATTTT | CASSSLDGFTDTQYF
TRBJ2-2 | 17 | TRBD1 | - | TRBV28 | TGTGCCAGCAGTACCCCGGACAGGGCCCCTTACACCGGGGAGCTGTTTTTT | CASSTPDRAPYTGELFF
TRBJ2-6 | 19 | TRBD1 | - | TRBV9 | TGTGCCAGCAGCGACCCCAGACAGGGAACTTCCTCTGGGGCCAACGTCCTGACTTTC | CASSDPRQGTSSGANVLTF
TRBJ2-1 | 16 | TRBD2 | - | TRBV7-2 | TGTGCCAGCAGCTTAAGGCTAGCGGGGGGGCCAAATGAGCAGTTCTTC | CASSLRLAGGPNEQFF
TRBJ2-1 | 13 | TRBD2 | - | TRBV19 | TGTGCCAGTAGTATACAGGGAGGGCATGAGCAGTTCTTC | CASSIQGGHEQFF